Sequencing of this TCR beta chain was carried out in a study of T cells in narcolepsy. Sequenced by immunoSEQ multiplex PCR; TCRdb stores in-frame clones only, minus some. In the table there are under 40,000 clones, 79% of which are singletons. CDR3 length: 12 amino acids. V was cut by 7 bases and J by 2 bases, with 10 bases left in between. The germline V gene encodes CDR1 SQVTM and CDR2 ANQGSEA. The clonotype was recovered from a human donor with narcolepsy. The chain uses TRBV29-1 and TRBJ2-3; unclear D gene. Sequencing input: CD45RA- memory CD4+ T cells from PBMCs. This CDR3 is CSAQTHTDTQYF. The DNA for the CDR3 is TGCAGCGCCCAGACTCACACAGATACGCAGTATTTT.